Listed below are T cell receptor beta chains from one sample, sequenced in a study of blood T cell repertoires in COVID-19. This table comes from immunoSEQ multiplex PCR, and its TCRdb copy is limited to in-frame clones, with some not included. The sample contains under 250,000 clones, approximately 88% of which appear only once. Source material: PBMCs or T cells enriched from blood (not recorded which). The origin of the receptors is a woman between 40 and 55 years old who had been exposed to COVID-19. Both conserved end residues are part of each CDR3. Each record gives: D gene, J gene, clone size, V gene, CDR3 DNA, CDR3 protein. A D gene is named only where the DNA matches it firmly. Clone size appears in some rows only: once, few, many, or a class for an expanded clone.

TRBD1,TRBJ2-5,once,TRBV7-2,TGTGCCAGCAGGCCGGACAGGGTCCAAGAGACCCAGTACTTC,CASRPDRVQETQYF
NA,TRBJ1-2,NA,TRBV29-1,TGCAGCACCCAGGACAGCGCTATCTATGGCTACACCTTC,CSTQDSAIYGYTF
TRBD2,TRBJ2-1,NA,TRBV19,TGTGCCAGTAGTTGGAGTAGCGGGAGTGGGAATGAGCAGTTCTTC,CASSWSSGSGNEQFF
NA,TRBJ1-1,once,TRBV3-1/TRBV3-2,TGTGCCAGCATCCTCACTGAAGCTTTCTTT,CASILTEAFF
TRBD2,TRBJ2-1,once,TRBV6-5,TGTGCCAGCAGTTACGGGGCTAGCGGGAGCAATGAGCAGTTCTTC,CASSYGASGSNEQFF
NA,TRBJ2-5,NA,TRBV5-6,TGTGCCAGCAGCTTGGACGGTTCTGCCCAGTACTTC,CASSLDGSAQYF
NA,TRBJ1-1,NA,TRBV27,TGTGCCAGCAGCCTGGCTAGGGGCTCCCCCACGTTTTACACTGAAGCTTTCTTT,CASSLARGSPTFYTEAFF
TRBD1,TRBJ1-1,once,TRBV5-1,TGTGCCAGCAGCTCGAACAGGGGGGACACTGAAGCTTTCTTT,CASSSNRGDTEAFF
NA,TRBJ2-2,few,TRBV9,TGTGCCAGCAGCGCCGGGTCCCCCAACACCGGGGAGCTGTTTTTT,CASSAGSPNTGELFF
TRBD2,TRBJ2-1,NA,TRBV5-1,TGCGCCAGCAGCCCTGGGTCCGGGGGGGCACATAATGAGCAGTTCTTC,CASSPGSGGAHNEQFF
NA,TRBJ2-3,many,TRBV9,TGTGCCAGCAGCGTGCTAGAAACAGATACGCAGTATTTT,CASSVLETDTQYF
TRBD1,TRBJ1-1,NA,TRBV7-9,TGTGCCAGCAGCTCCCAGGGGGCAGTCATGAACACTGAAGCTTTCTTT,CASSSQGAVMNTEAFF
NA,TRBJ1-4,NA,TRBV11-2,TGTGCCAGCAGCGAACGAGGGGGGGCGAGAAAACTGTTTTTT,CASSERGGARKLFF
NA,TRBJ1-1,NA,TRBV27,TGTGCCAGCAGTTTATACCAGGGGTCGGTCACTGAAGCTTTCTTT,CASSLYQGSVTEAFF
NA,TRBJ2-3,NA,TRBV6-1,TGTGCCAGCAGTGAAAGCGGGTCTGTAGGGGCAGATACGCAGTATTTT,CASSESGSVGADTQYF
NA,TRBJ1-1,NA,TRBV7-2,TGTGCCAGCAGCTCCGAGGGGGGGACAATGAACACTGAAGCTTTCTTT,CASSSEGGTMNTEAFF
NA,TRBJ1-2,NA,TRBV4-1,TGCGCCAGCAGCGAAGGAAACGACAGACGGGGCTACACCTTC,CASSEGNDRRGYTF
TRBD1,TRBJ2-6,NA,TRBV7-3,TGTGCCAGCAGCTTATCGGGGACAGGGGGTTCAGGGGCCAACGTCCTGACTTTC,CASSLSGTGGSGANVLTF
NA,TRBJ1-3,NA,TRBV4-3,TGCGCCAGCAGCCAGGACCTAAGACAGGATCGTCCAATCTCTGGAAACACCATATATTTT,CASSQDLRQDRPISGNTIYF
NA,TRBJ2-2,NA,TRBV3-1/TRBV3-2,TGTGCCAGCAGGCGGGTCTACACCGGGGAGCTGTTTTTT,CASRRVYTGELFF
TRBD2,TRBJ2-6,NA,TRBV19,TGTGCCAGTAGAGGGACTAGCGGGGGAACTGGGGCCAACGTCCTGACTTTC,CASRGTSGGTGANVLTF
TRBD1,TRBJ2-7,many,TRBV5-1,TGCGCCAGCAGATTGGACAGGGCGTACGAGCAGTACTTC,CASRLDRAYEQYF
TRBD1,TRBJ1-6,NA,TRBV5-6,TGTGCCAGCAGCTTCTTAGGACAGGGGGCTTATTCACCCCTCCACTTT,CASSFLGQGAYSPLHF
TRBD2,TRBJ2-1,NA,TRBV7-9,TGTGCCAGCAGTTACAGGGAGACTAGCGTCGACAATGAGCAGTTCTTC,CASSYRETSVDNEQFF